Listed below are T cell receptor beta chains from one sample, sequenced in a study of PD-1 blockade in classical Hodgkin lymphoma. The repertoire was sequenced with immunoSEQ multiplex PCR; TCRdb's copy has only in-frame clones and lacks some. The sample shows 4,000 to 4,500 clones, over 65% of them seen only once. Source material: CD8+ T cells from blood. The receptors were sampled from a human donor with classical Hodgkin lymphoma. CDR3s leave out the opening cysteine and the closing phenylalanine or tryptophan. Size tells how often a clone was seen (once, few, many) or the class of an expanded clone, and some rows leave it out.

V gene: TRBV28
J gene: TRBJ2-5
CDR3 length: 15
clone size: once
CDR3 protein: ASSFSLGQGNEETQY

V gene: TRBV2
J gene: TRBJ2-1
CDR3 length: 15
clone size: few
CDR3 protein: ASSLASGISSYNEQF

V gene: TRBV21-1
J gene: TRBJ2-5
CDR3 length: 14
clone size: -
CDR3 protein: ASSAGTDPFQETQY

V gene: TRBV28
J gene: TRBJ2-3
CDR3 length: 13
clone size: -
CDR3 protein: ASSLVLAGTDTQY

V gene: TRBV13
J gene: TRBJ2-5
CDR3 length: 12
clone size: -
CDR3 protein: ASSVGQTEETQY

V gene: TRBV4-2
J gene: TRBJ2-2
CDR3 length: 14
clone size: -
CDR3 protein: ASSQDLRAYTGELF

V gene: TRBV10-3
J gene: TRBJ2-1
CDR3 length: 15
clone size: -
CDR3 protein: AISESNGDRAGNEQF

V gene: TRBV4-3
J gene: TRBJ2-1
CDR3 length: 11
clone size: -
CDR3 protein: ASSHLGFNEQF

V gene: TRBV4-1
J gene: TRBJ1-3
CDR3 length: 14
clone size: -
CDR3 protein: ASSQVSGHSGNTIY

V gene: TRBV28
J gene: TRBJ1-4
CDR3 length: 15
clone size: -
CDR3 protein: ASSFPPQGATNEKLF

V gene: TRBV5-4
J gene: TRBJ2-7
CDR3 length: 12
clone size: -
CDR3 protein: ASSHTGALYEQY

V gene: TRBV4-3
J gene: TRBJ2-7
CDR3 length: 14
clone size: -
CDR3 protein: ASSQVTSGRPYEQY

V gene: TRBV6-1
J gene: TRBJ2-1
CDR3 length: 12
clone size: -
CDR3 protein: ASLPGLAGNEQF

V gene: TRBV6-4
J gene: TRBJ2-2
CDR3 length: 12
clone size: -
CDR3 protein: ASSVSPEAGELF

V gene: TRBV7-8
J gene: TRBJ2-2
CDR3 length: 12
clone size: -
CDR3 protein: ASSLGVSTGELF

V gene: TRBV19
J gene: TRBJ2-7
CDR3 length: 12
clone size: -
CDR3 protein: ASSIVGSADEQY

V gene: TRBV19
J gene: TRBJ2-7
CDR3 length: 18
clone size: -
CDR3 protein: ASSISGAPELAGVVYEQY

V gene: TRBV19
J gene: TRBJ2-1
CDR3 length: 13
clone size: once
CDR3 protein: ASSITLAGHNEQF

V gene: TRBV2
J gene: TRBJ2-7
CDR3 length: 10
clone size: large
CDR3 protein: ASSNLGNEQY

V gene: TRBV19
J gene: TRBJ1-5
CDR3 length: 12
clone size: -
CDR3 protein: ASSTRGGWQPQH

V gene: TRBV5-1
J gene: TRBJ2-5
CDR3 length: 13
clone size: -
CDR3 protein: ASSPIGGRAETQY

V gene: TRBV4-2
J gene: TRBJ2-3
CDR3 length: 18
clone size: -
CDR3 protein: ASSQDRGGELAGGRDTQY

V gene: TRBV11-1
J gene: TRBJ1-5
CDR3 length: 13
clone size: -
CDR3 protein: ASSLDSGSNQPQH

V gene: TRBV6-6
J gene: TRBJ2-7
CDR3 length: 12
clone size: -
CDR3 protein: ASSNGRAAYEQY

V gene: TRBV5-1
J gene: TRBJ1-1
CDR3 length: 13
clone size: once
CDR3 protein: ASSSLGTGRTEAF

V gene: TRBV7-4
J gene: TRBJ2-7
CDR3 length: 14
clone size: few
CDR3 protein: ASSYLRGDSTYEQY

V gene: TRBV2
J gene: TRBJ2-7
CDR3 length: 10
clone size: few
CDR3 protein: ASGTDSYEQY

V gene: TRBV11-3
J gene: TRBJ2-3
CDR3 length: 9
clone size: -
CDR3 protein: ASSFGDTQY

V gene: TRBV6-6
J gene: TRBJ1-2
CDR3 length: 11
clone size: -
CDR3 protein: ASSYGKEDGYT

V gene: TRBV6-5
J gene: TRBJ1-1
CDR3 length: 12
clone size: once
CDR3 protein: ASSAQGAPTEAF

V gene: TRBV30
J gene: TRBJ1-2
CDR3 length: 13
clone size: -
CDR3 protein: AWRDAGTGFYGYT

V gene: TRBV29-1
J gene: TRBJ1-2
CDR3 length: 13
clone size: -
CDR3 protein: SVAGSGGIDYGYT

V gene: TRBV9
J gene: TRBJ2-7
CDR3 length: 13
clone size: -
CDR3 protein: ASSVSDRGGYEQY

V gene: TRBV27
J gene: TRBJ2-7
CDR3 length: 13
clone size: -
CDR3 protein: ASSFRGLSSYEQY

V gene: TRBV7-9
J gene: TRBJ2-5
CDR3 length: 11
clone size: -
CDR3 protein: ASSSGLEETQY

V gene: TRBV5-1
J gene: TRBJ2-7
CDR3 length: 10
clone size: -
CDR3 protein: ASSLVGYEQY

V gene: TRBV19
J gene: TRBJ1-1
CDR3 length: 10
clone size: -
CDR3 protein: ASSPPAGEAF

V gene: TRBV11-1
J gene: TRBJ2-1
CDR3 length: 12
clone size: -
CDR3 protein: ASSLAGVSREQF

V gene: TRBV4-3
J gene: TRBJ2-1
CDR3 length: 15
clone size: -
CDR3 protein: ASSQDPPSGSYNEQF

V gene: TRBV28
J gene: TRBJ2-3
CDR3 length: 13
clone size: -
CDR3 protein: ASSLYRGSTDTQY